Listed here are 26 T cell receptor beta chains from one sample, sequenced in a study of blood T cell repertoires in COVID-19 (TCRdb year 2020). The protocol used for the library was the immunoSEQ multiplex PCR assay. The source is immuneACCESS, and TCRdb retained only in-frame sequences with V and J called. Part of the clones is not carried over; for the studies checked, unresolved V genes explain less than half of this, and the remainder is unexplained. The table for this sample lists around 200,000 clones; roughly nine tenths of them were counted only once. Together, the top ten hold 2% to 2.5% of the sample. Sequencing used peripheral blood. These TCRs come from a woman aged 50 to 60 with acute or convalescent COVID-19.

This CDR3 is CASSELDRPSAFF. The DNA of the CDR3 is TGTGCCAGCTCAGAACTCGACAGGCCATCAGCTTTCTTT. The chain employs TRBV18 and TRBJ1-1; possibly TRBD1 for D (6 bases). CDR1 KGHSH and CDR2 LQKENI come from the germline V gene. The ends were cut back, 5 bases at V and 10 bases at J, with 17 bases in the middle. The CDR3 has 13 residues.

The chain links TRBV7-9 to TRBJ1-6; no firm D call. CDR1 and CDR2 from the germline V gene are SEHNR and FQNEAQ (reference sequence). The V end was cut by 5 bases, the J end by 1 base, with 6 bases between. This CDR3 spans 14 amino acids. The CDR3 loop reads CASSGESYNSPLHF. CDR3 coding DNA: TGTGCCAGCAGCGGGGAGTCCTATAATTCACCCCTCCACTTT.

The chain carries TRBV11-2 and TRBJ2-1; D is undetermined. CDR3 length equals 15 residues. V was pared by 0 bases and J by 0 bases, with 6 bases between. The germline CDR1 and CDR2 sequences are SGHAT and FQNNGV. The CDR3 spells CASSLEIFSYNEQFF. The CDR3 bases are TGTGCCAGCAGCTTAGAAATCTTCTCCTACAATGAGCAGTTCTTC.

The chain couples TRBV5-1 to TRBJ2-7; 8 bases are shared with TRBD2. V was clipped by 4 bases and J by 2 bases; unmatched bases: 8. This CDR3 has 15 residues. Germline lookup yields CDR1 SGHRS and CDR2 YFSETQ. The CDR3 DNA is TGCGCCAGCAGCGGGCCCAGCGGGGGCCCCTACGAGCAGTACTTC. It yields the protein CASSGPSGGPYEQYF.

The gene calls are TRBV15 and TRBJ1-5; D is uncertain. Deletions cut 4 bases from V and 5 bases from J, with 9 bases between. CDR1 is LNHNV, CDR2 YYDKDF, per germline (reference sequence). The CDR3 length is 13 residues. The CDR3 loop reads CATSIKGDQPQHF. Written as DNA, the CDR3 is TGTGCCACCAGCATTAAAGGAGATCAGCCCCAGCATTTT.

V usage is TRBV7-9 and J usage is TRBJ1-2, with 10 nucleotides matching TRBD1. Per germline, CDR1 SEHNR and CDR2 FQNEAQ (reference sequence). The CDR3 runs to 16 residues. Losses at the gene ends were 1 base for V and 2 bases for J; bases not matched to a gene: 4. The CDR3: CASSLETGGLNYGYTF. DNA of the CDR3: TGTGCCAGCAGCTTAGAGACAGGGGGCCTGAACTATGGCTACACCTTC.

V and J are TRBV7-2 and TRBJ2-6, with no clear D. V lost 0 bases, J lost 4 bases, and 4 bases lay in between. This CDR3 contains 14 residues. Germline CDR1 is SGHTA and CDR2 is FQGNSA. The CDR3 region is CASSLAAGANVLTF. CDR3 DNA: TGTGCCAGCAGCTTAGCGGCCGGGGCCAACGTCCTGACTTTC.

This chain links TRBV10-3 with TRBJ2-4, with D maybe TRBD1 (5 bases). The germline CDR1 and CDR2 sequences are ENHRY and SYGVKD. Deletions cut 2 bases from V and 10 bases from J, with 9 bases between. The CDR3 totals 12 residues. CDR3 protein: CAISEPSGIQYF. In DNA, the CDR3 is TGTGCCATCAGTGAGCCTTCAGGGATTCAGTACTTC.

V gene TRBV30 combines with J gene TRBJ2-7, with D unclear. The CDR3 length is 11 residues. V was clipped by 1 base and J by 5 bases, with 6 bases between them. Germline loops: CDR1 GTSNPN, CDR2 SVGIG (reference sequence). The CDR3, as DNA: TGTGCCTGGAGTGACAACGACGAGCAGTACTTC. The encoded protein is CAWSDNDEQYF.

V usage is TRBV10-3 and J usage is TRBJ2-3, with D possibly being TRBD2 (6 bases). This CDR3 comprises 14 residues. The V gene's germline CDR1 is ENHRY and CDR2 SYGVKD. V was pared by 3 bases and J by 6 bases, with 13 bases between. The CDR3 DNA reads TGTGCCATCAGTGATGGAGGGTTTTCCGATACGCAGTATTTT. Its protein product is CAISDGGFSDTQYF.

The rearrangement uses TRBV6-5 and TRBJ2-7; 7 bases are a match to TRBD1. The CDR3 sequence is 15 residues long. Unmatched junction bases numbered 3, after V lost 0 bases and J lost 1 base. Germline lookup yields CDR1 MNHEY and CDR2 SVGAGI. The CDR3 sequence is CASSYSTRGSYEQYF. CDR3 nucleotides: TGTGCCAGCAGTTACTCGACCAGGGGGTCCTACGAGCAGTACTTC.

This sequence joins TRBV9 and TRBJ2-1; tentative D call: TRBD2 (7 bases). Germline V gene lookup returns CDR1 SGDLS and CDR2 YYNGEE. CDR3 size: 16 residues. Trimming shortened V by 6 bases and J by 0 bases, and 16 bases separated the two germline ends. The CDR3 sequence: CASTKGGDLSYNEQFF. CDR3 sequence (DNA): TGTGCCAGCACCAAGGGGGGGGACCTCTCCTACAATGAGCAGTTCTTC.

This clone turned up a few times. This chain joins TRBV6-2 or TRBV6-3 and TRBJ2-3; D is possibly TRBD2 (5 bases). This CDR3 spans 14 amino acids. V dropped 4 bases and J dropped 6 bases, with 14 bases sitting between them. Germline loops: CDR1 MNHEY, CDR2 SVGEGT. The chain's CDR3 is CASSFSGFGDTQYF. The DNA of the CDR3 is TGTGCCAGCAGTTTCAGCGGTTTCGGGGATACGCAGTATTTT.

This clone has only one observation. The rearrangement joins TRBV11-2 to TRBJ1-5, with D uncertain. The CDR3 spans 15 residues. Germline V CDR1 and CDR2: SGHAT, FQNNGV. Trimming took off 6 bases at V and 2 bases at J, with 14 bases between the two ends. This CDR3 is CASSPGARGNQPQHF. Written as DNA, the CDR3 is TGTGCCAGCAGTCCCGGTGCGCGTGGCAATCAGCCCCAGCATTTT.

V gene TRBV24-1 combines with J gene TRBJ1-2, with 11 bases lining up with TRBD1. CDR1 is KGHDR and CDR2 is SFDVKD in the germline V gene. The V gene end was trimmed by 4 bases and the J gene end by 8 bases; junction bases not matched to a gene: 17. CDR3 length: 18 residues. For the CDR3, the DNA is TGTGCCACCAGTGACACGACGATGGACAGGGGGCGTCCGGGGGGCTACACCTTC. It codes for CATSDTTMDRGRPGGYTF.

The J gene is TRBJ2-1, the V gene TRBV24-1, with 7 bases lining up with TRBD2. Trimming removed 6 bases from V and 0 bases from J; junction bases left unmatched: 7. Germline V lookup: CDR1 KGHDR, CDR2 SFDVKD. The CDR3 consists of 16 residues. CDR3 region: CATSPTGGSSYNEQFF. In nucleotides, the CDR3 is TGTGCCACCAGTCCTACCGGGGGGAGCTCCTACAATGAGCAGTTCTTC.

The V gene is TRBV7-2, the J gene TRBJ1-2; D unclear. The V gene's germline CDR1 is SGHTA and CDR2 FQGNSA. The CDR3 consists of 15 residues. V shed 5 bases and J shed 2 bases, with 15 bases lying between them. The chain's CDR3 is CASSPPRGGNYGYTF. CDR3 bases: TGTGCCAGCAGCCCGCCGCGCGGAGGCAACTATGGCTACACCTTC.

The chain is built from TRBV28 and TRBJ1-1; TRBD1 is a possible D gene (6 bases). V was shortened by 1 base and J by 1 base, with 10 bases between the two germline ends. The CDR3 consists of 15 residues. Germline V gene data show CDR1 as MDHEN and CDR2 as SYDVKM. The CDR3 DNA follows: TGTGCCAGCAGTTTATTAGGGACAACGAACACTGAAGCTTTCTTT. Amino acids: CASSLLGTTNTEAFF. The whole variable domain, remainder taken from reference TRBV28 and TRBJ1-1, is DVKVTQSSRYLVKRTGEKVFLECVQDMDHENMFWYRQDPGLGLRLIYFSYDVKMKEKGDIPEGYSVSREKKERFSLILESASTNQTSMYLCASSLLGTTNTEAFFGQGTRLTVV.

V is TRBV14 and J is TRBJ2-7, with a tentative D call TRBD1 (5 bases). The germline CDR1 and CDR2 sequences are SGHDN and FVKESK. The CDR3 spans 18 residues. Trimming cost V 1 base and J 1 base, with 20 bases left between them. The CDR3 nucleotides read TGTGCCAGCAGCCAAGTAAGAAGGGCCGACAGTTGGTCCTACGAGCAGTACTTC. Protein sequence: CASSQVRRADSWSYEQYF.

V and J are TRBV7-2 and TRBJ2-3, with TRBD2 identical over 14 bases. Trimming removed 5 bases from V and 8 bases from J; junction bases left unmatched: 9. The CDR3 contains 16 residues. Germline CDR1 is SGHTA and CDR2 is FQGNSA. The CDR3 DNA is TGTGCCAGCAGCCTGGGGACTAGCGGGAGACCGGTTACGCAGTATTTT. Protein: CASSLGTSGRPVTQYF.

The chain is built from TRBV20-1 and TRBJ1-5; D ambiguous. V gave up 3 bases and J gave up 7 bases, with 16 bases separating them. Germline loops: CDR1 DFQATT, CDR2 SNEGSKA (reference sequence). This CDR3 region has 14 residues. Here the CDR3 reads CSASDRGWRQPQHF. CDR3 in DNA: TGCAGTGCTAGTGATCGGGGTTGGAGGCAGCCCCAGCATTTT.

V usage is TRBV20-1 and J usage is TRBJ1-3, with TRBD1 identical over 7 bases. The CDR3 loop spans 13 amino acids. CDR1 DFQATT and CDR2 SNEGSKA come from the germline V gene (reference sequence). Trimming cost V 3 bases and J 3 bases; bases outside gene matches: 2. CDR3: CSASTGVGNTIYF. The CDR3 DNA reads TGCAGTGCTAGTACAGGGGTTGGAAACACCATATATTTT.

In this sample, this clone turned up once. The rearrangement uses TRBV27 and TRBJ1-5; perhaps TRBD1 as D (6 bases). The V gene lost 5 bases and the J gene lost 0 bases, with 20 bases spanning the gap. The CDR3 is made up of 18 amino acids. Germline V gene sequence: CDR1 MNHEY, CDR2 SMNVEV (reference sequence). The CDR3 coding sequence is TGTGCCAGCAGTCGGTCCGGGACATCCAAATTTAGCAATCAGCCCCAGCATTTT. Translated: CASSRSGTSKFSNQPQHF.

The rearrangement joins TRBV3-1 (or the pseudogene TRBV3-2) to TRBJ1-6; D is possibly TRBD1 (5 bases). Germline-derived CDR1 and CDR2 are LGHDT and YNNKEL (reference sequence). Trimming removed 5 bases at V and 8 bases at J, with 13 bases between. The CDR3 has 14 amino acids. The DNA for the CDR3 is TGTGCCAGCAGCGCGACAGCCTTGGATTCACCCCTCCACTTT. Encoded protein: CASSATALDSPLHF.

This chain links TRBV11-2 with TRBJ2-1, with D possibly TRBD2 on 8 matching bases. Germline lookup yields CDR1 SGHAT and CDR2 FQNNGV. The CDR3 extends over 17 amino acids. Trimming left V 5 bases short and J 4 bases short, with 21 bases between. CDR3 coding DNA: TGTGCCAGCAGCCCGGGGGGGTGGGACAGACGTTACAATGAGCAGTTCTTC. This encodes CASSPGGWDRRYNEQFF.

The J gene is TRBJ1-6, the V gene TRBV30, with D possibly TRBD1 on 6 matching bases. CDR1 and CDR2 (germline): GTSNPN, SVGIG (reference sequence). V lost 4 bases, J lost 10 bases, and 23 bases lay in between. The CDR3 spans 16 residues. The CDR3 loop is CAWTRKNPRGDSPLHF. The CDR3 coding sequence is TGTGCCTGGACCAGGAAAAATCCCAGGGGCGACTCACCCCTCCACTTT.